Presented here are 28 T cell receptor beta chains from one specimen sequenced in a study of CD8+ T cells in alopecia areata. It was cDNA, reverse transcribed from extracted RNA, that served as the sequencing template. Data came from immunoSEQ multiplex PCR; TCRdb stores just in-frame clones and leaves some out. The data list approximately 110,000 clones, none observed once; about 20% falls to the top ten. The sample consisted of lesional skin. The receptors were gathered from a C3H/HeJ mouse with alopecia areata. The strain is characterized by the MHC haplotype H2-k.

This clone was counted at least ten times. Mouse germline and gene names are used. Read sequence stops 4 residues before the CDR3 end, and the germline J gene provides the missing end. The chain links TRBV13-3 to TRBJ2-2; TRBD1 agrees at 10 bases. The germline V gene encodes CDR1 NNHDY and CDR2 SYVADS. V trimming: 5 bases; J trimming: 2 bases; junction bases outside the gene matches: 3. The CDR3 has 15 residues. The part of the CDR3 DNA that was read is TGTGCCAGCAGCCGGGACAGGGGTAACACCGGG. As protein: CASSRDRGNTG. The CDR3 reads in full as CASSRDRGNTGQLYF.

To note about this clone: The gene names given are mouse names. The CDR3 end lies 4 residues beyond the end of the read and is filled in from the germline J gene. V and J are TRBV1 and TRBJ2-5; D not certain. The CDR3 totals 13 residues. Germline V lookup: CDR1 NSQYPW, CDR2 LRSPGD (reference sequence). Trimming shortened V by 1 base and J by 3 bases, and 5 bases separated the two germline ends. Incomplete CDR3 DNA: TGCACCTGCAGTGCAGTCCAACAAGAC. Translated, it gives CTCSAVQQD. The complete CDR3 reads CTCSAVQQDTQYF. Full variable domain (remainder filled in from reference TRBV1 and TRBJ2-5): VTLLEQNPRWRLVPRGQAVNLRCILKNSQYPWMSWYQQDLQKQLQWLFTLRSPGDKEVKSLPGADYLATRVTDTELRLQVANMSQGRTLYCTCSAVQQDTQYFGPGTRLLVL.

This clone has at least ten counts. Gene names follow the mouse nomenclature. The part of the CDR3 DNA that was read is TGTGCCAGCAGTGCCCTTGCAAACTCC. It yields the protein CASSALANS. The full CDR3 is CASSALANSDYTF. V gene TRBV13-3 combines with J gene TRBJ1-2; D gene unclear. The sequence runs out 4 residues before the end of the CDR3; the remainder is reconstructed from the germline J gene. The germline gives CDR1 NNHDY, CDR2 SYVADS. The CDR3 is made up of 13 amino acids. Trimming removed 3 bases at V and 0 bases at J, with 6 bases between.

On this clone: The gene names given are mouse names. Incomplete CDR3 DNA: TGTGCCAGCAGTGATACCCGGACTGGGGGGCTTAGTGCAGAA. Translation: CASSDTRTGGLSAE. The CDR3 reads in full as CASSDTRTGGLSAETLYF. The rearrangement joins TRBV13-3 to TRBJ2-3; the match to TRBD2 covers 11 bases. Read coverage stops 4 residues before the CDR3 terminus; the germline J gene supplies the remainder. Germline values: CDR1 NNHDY, CDR2 SYVADS. The CDR3 totals 18 residues. V lost 1 base to trimming and J lost 0 bases; unmatched junction nucleotides: 7.

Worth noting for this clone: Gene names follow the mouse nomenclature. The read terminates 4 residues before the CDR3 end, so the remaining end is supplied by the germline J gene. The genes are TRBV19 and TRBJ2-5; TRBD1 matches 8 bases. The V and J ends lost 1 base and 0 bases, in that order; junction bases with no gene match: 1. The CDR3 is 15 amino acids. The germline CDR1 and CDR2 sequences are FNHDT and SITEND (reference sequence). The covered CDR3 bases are TGTGCCAGCAGTATACGGACAGGGAACCAAGAC. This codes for CASSIRTGNQD. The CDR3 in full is CASSIRTGNQDTQYF.

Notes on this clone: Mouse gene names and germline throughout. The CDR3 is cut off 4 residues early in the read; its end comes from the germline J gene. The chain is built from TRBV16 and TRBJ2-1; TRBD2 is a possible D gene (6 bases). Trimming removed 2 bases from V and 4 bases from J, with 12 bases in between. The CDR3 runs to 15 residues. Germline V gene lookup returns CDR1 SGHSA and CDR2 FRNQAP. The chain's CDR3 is CASSLPSWGYAEQFF. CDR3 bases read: TGTGCAAGCAGCTTACCCAGCTGGGGTTATGCT. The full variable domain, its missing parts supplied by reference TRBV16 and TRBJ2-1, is NAGVIQTPRHKVTGKGQEATLWCEPISGHSAVFWYRQTIVQGLEFLTYFRNQAPIDDSGMPKERFSAQMPNQSHSTLKIQSTQPQDSAVYLCASSLPSWGYAEQFFGPGTRLTVL.

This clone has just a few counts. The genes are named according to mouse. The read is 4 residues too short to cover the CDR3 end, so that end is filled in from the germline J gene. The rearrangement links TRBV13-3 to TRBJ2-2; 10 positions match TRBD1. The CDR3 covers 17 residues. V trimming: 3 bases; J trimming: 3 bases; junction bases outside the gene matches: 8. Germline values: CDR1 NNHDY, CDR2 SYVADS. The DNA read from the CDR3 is TGTGCCAGCAGTGTCGACAGGGGGCGCGGTGACACCGGG. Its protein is CASSVDRGRGDTG. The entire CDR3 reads CASSVDRGRGDTGQLYF.

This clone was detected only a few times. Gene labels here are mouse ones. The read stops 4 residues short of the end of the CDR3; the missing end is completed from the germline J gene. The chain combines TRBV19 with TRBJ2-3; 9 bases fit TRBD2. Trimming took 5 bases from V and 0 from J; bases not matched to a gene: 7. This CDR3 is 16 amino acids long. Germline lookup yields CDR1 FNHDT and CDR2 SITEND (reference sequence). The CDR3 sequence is CASSRDWDESAETLYF. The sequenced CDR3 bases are TGTGCCAGCAGCCGGGACTGGGACGAGAGTGCAGAA.

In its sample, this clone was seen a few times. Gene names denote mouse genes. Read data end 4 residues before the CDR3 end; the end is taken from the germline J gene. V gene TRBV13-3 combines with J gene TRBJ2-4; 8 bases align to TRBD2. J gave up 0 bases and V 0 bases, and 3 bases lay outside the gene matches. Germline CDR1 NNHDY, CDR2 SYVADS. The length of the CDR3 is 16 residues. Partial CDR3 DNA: TGTGCCAGCAGTGATGGGGACTGGACTAGTCAAAAC. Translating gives CASSDGDWTSQN. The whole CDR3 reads CASSDGDWTSQNTLYF.

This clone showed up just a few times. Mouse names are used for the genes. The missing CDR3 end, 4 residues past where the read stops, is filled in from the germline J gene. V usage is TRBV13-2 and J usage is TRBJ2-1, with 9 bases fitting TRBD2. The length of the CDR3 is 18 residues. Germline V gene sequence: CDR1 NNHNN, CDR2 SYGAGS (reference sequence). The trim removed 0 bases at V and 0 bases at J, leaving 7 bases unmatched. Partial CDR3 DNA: TGTGCCAGCGGTGATGTACTGGGGGGAGCGCTTAACTATGCT. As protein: CASGDVLGGALNYA. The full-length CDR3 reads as CASGDVLGGALNYAEQFF.

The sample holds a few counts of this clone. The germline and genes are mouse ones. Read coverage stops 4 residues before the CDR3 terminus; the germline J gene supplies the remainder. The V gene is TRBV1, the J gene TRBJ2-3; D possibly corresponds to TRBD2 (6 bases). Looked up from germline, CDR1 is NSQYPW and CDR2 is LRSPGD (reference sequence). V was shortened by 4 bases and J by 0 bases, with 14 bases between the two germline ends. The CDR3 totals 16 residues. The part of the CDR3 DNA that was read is TGCACCTGCAGTGTCCAGACTGGTCCTAGTGCAGAA. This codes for CTCSVQTGPSAE. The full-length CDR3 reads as CTCSVQTGPSAETLYF.

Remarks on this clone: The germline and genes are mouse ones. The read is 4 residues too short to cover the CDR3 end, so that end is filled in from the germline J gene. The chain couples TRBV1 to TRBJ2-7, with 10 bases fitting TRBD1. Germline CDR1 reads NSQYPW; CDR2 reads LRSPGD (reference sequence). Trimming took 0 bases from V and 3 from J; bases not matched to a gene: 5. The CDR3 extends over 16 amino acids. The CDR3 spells CTCSAEVGTGVYEQYF. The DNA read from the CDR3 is TGCACCTGCAGTGCAGAGGTTGGGACAGGGGTCTAT.

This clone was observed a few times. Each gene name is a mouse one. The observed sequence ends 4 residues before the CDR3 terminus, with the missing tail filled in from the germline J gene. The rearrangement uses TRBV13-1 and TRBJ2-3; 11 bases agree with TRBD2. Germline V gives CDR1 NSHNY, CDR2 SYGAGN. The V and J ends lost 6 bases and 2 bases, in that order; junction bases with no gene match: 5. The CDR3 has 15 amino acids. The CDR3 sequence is CASTGTGGIAETLYF. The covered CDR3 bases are TGTGCCAGCACCGGGACTGGGGGAATTGCAGAA.

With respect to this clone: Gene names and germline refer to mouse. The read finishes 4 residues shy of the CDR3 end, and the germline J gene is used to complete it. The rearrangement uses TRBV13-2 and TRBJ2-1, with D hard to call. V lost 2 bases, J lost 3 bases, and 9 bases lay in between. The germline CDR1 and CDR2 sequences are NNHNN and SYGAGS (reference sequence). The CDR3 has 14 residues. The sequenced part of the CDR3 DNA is TGTGCCAGCGGTGAGCTCAGATTCTATGCT. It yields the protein CASGELRFYA. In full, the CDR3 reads CASGELRFYAEQFF.

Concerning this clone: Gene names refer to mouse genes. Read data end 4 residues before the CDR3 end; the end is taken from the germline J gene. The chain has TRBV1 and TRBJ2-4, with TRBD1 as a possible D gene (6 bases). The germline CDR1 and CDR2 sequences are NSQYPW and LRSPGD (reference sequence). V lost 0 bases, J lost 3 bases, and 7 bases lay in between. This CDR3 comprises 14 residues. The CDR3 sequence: CTCSAEGQQNTLYF. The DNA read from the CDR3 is TGCACCTGCAGTGCAGAAGGACAGCAAAAC.

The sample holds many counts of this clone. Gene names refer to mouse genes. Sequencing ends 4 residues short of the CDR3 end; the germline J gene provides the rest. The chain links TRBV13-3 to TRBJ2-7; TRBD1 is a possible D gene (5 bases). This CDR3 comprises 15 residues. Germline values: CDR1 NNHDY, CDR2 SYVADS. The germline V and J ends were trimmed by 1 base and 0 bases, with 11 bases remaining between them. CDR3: CASSDTDTRSYEQYF. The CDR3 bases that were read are TGTGCCAGCAGTGATACGGACACCCGCTCCTAT.

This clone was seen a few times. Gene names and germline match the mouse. The CDR3 bases that were read are TGTGCCAGCAGCGCAGGGGGTGCTTCCAACGAA. Amino acids: CASSAGGASNE. The full CDR3 reads CASSAGGASNERLFF. V is TRBV13-3 and J is TRBJ1-4, with 7 bases matching TRBD1. The read falls 4 residues short of the CDR3 end, and the missing part is taken from the germline J gene. In germline, CDR1 is NNHDY, CDR2 SYVADS. The CDR3 extends over 15 amino acids. The J segment lost 1 base and the V segment lost 5 bases, leaving 5 bases of the junction unmatched.

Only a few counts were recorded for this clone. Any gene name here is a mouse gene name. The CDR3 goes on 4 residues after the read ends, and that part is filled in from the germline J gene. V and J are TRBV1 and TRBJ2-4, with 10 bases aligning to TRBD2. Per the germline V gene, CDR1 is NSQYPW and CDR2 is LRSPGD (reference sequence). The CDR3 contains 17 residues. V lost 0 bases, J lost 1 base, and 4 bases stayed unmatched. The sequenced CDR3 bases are TGCACCTGCAGTGCAGATCTGGGGGGGCGCCGTCAAAAC. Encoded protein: CTCSADLGGRRQN. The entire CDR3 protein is CTCSADLGGRRQNTLYF.

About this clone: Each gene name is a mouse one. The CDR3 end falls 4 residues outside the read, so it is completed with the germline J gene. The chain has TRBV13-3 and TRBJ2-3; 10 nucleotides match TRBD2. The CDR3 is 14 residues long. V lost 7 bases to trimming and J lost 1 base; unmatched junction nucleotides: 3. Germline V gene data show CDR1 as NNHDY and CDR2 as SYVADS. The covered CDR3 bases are TGTGCCAGCGGGACTGGGGAAGGTGCAGAA. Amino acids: CASGTGEGAE. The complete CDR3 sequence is CASGTGEGAETLYF.

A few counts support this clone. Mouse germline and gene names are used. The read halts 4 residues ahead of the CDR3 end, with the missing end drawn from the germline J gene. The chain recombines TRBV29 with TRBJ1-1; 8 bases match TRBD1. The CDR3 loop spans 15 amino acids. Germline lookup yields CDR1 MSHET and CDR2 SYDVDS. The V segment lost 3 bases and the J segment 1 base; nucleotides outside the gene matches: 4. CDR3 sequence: CASSFPGTGNTEVFF. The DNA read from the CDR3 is TGTGCTAGCAGTTTCCCCGGGACAGGGAACACA.

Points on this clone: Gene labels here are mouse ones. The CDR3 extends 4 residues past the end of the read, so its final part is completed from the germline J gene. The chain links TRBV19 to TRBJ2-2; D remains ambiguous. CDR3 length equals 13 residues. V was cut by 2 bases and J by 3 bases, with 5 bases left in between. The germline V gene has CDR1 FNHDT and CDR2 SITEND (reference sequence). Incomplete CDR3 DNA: TGTGCCAGCAGTATTTCCTACACCGGG. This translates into CASSISYTG. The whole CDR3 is CASSISYTGQLYF. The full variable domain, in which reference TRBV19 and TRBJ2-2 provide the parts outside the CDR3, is GGIITQTPKFLIGQEGQKLTLKCQQNFNHDTMYWYRQDSGKGLRLIYYSITENDLQKGDLSEGYDASREKKSSFSLTVTSAQKNEMAVFLCASSISYTGQLYFGEGSKLTVL.

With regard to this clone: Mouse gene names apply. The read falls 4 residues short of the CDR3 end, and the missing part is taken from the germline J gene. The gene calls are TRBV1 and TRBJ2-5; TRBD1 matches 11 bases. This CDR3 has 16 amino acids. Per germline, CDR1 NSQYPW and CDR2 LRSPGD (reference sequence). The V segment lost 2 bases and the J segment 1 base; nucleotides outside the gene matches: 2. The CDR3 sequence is CTCSAMGQGDQDTQYF. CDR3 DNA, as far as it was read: TGCACCTGCAGTGCAATGGGACAGGGGGACCAAGAC. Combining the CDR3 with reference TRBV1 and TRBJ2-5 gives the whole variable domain VTLLEQNPRWRLVPRGQAVNLRCILKNSQYPWMSWYQQDLQKQLQWLFTLRSPGDKEVKSLPGADYLATRVTDTELRLQVANMSQGRTLYCTCSAMGQGDQDTQYFGPGTRLLVL.

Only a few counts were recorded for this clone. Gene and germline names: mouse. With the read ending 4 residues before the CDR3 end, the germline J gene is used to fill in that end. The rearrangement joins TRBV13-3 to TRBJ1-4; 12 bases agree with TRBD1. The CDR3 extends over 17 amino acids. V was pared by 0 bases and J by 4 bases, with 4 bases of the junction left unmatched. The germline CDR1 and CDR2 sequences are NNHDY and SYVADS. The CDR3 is CASSDAGTGGNNERLFF. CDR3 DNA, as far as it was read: TGTGCCAGCAGTGATGCGGGGACAGGGGGCAACAACGAA. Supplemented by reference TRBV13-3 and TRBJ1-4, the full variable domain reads EAAVTQSPRSKVAVTGGKVTLSCHQTNNHDYMYWYRQDTGHGLRLIHYSYVADSTEKGDIPDGYKASRPSQENFSLILELASLSQTAVYFCASSDAGTGGNNERLFFGHGTKLSVL.

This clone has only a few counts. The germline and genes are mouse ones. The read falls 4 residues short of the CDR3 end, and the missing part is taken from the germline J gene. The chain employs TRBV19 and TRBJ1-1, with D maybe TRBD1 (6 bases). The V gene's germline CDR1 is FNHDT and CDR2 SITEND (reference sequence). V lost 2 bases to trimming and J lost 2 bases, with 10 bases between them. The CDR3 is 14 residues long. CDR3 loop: CASSMAGANTEVFF. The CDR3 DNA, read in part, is TGTGCCAGCAGTATGGCAGGGGCCAACACA.

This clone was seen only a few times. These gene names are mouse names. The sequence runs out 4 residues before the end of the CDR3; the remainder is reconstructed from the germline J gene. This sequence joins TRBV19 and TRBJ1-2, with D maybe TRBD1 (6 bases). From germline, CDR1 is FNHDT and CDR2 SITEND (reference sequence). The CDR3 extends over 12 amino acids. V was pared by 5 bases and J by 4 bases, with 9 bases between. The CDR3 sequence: CASRQGGSDYTF. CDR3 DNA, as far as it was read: TGTGCCAGCAGACAGGGTGGCTCC. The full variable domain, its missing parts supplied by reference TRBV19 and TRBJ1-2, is GGIITQTPKFLIGQEGQKLTLKCQQNFNHDTMYWYRQDSGKGLRLIYYSITENDLQKGDLSEGYDASREKKSSFSLTVTSAQKNEMAVFLCASRQGGSDYTFGSGTRLLVI.

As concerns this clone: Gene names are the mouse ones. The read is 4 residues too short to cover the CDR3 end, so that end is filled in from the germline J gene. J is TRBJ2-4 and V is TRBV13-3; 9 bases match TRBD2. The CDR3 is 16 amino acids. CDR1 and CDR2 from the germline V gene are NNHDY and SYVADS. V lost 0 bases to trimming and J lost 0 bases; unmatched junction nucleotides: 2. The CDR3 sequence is CASSDVGGASQNTLYF. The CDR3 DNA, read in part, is TGTGCCAGCAGTGATGTTGGGGGGGCCAGTCAAAAC.

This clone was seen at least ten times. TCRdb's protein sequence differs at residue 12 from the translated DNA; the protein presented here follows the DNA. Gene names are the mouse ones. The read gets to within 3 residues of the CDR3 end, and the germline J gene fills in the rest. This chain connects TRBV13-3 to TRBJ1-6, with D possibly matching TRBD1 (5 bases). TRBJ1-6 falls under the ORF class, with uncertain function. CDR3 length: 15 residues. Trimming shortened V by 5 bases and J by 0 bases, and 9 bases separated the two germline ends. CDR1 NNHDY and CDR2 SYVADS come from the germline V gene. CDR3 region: CASRATVSYNSPLYF. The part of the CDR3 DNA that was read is TGTGCCAGCAGGGCGACAGTTTCCTATAATTCGCCC.

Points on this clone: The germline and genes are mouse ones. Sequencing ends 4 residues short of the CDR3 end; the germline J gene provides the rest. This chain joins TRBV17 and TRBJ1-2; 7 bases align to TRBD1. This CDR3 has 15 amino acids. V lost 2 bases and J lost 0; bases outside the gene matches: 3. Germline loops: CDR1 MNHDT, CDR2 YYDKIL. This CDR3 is CASSRRGLANSDYTF. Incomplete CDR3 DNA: TGTGCTAGCAGTAGAAGGGGGCTTGCAAACTCC.